Below are 16 T cell receptor beta chains sequenced from a single sample in a study of T cells in Graves' hyperthyroidism and ophthalmopathy. TCR beta CDR3 sequences were amplified from RNA transcripts. The study used the HTBI primer set for a first-round RT-PCR of the TCR CDR3. TCRdb called the multiplex PCR reads again in MiXCR, with one record for every CDR3 protein. Of around 540,000 distinct CDR3 sequences listed, just over 45% are singletons. Sequenced input: peripheral blood or thyroid tissue (not recorded which). Receptor source: a woman under 30 with Graves' hyperthyroidism.

This clonotype was counted a few times. The rearrangement joins TRBV24-1 to TRBJ2-5; a weak D match, TRBD2 (6 bases). V lost 4 bases and J lost 4, with 18 bases in between. Germline V CDR1 and CDR2: KGHDR, SFDVKD. The CDR3 is made up of 16 amino acids. The CDR3: CATSDSAGSELETQYF. CDR3 DNA sequence: TGTGCCACCAGTGACTCCGCCGGGAGCGAATTAGAGACCCAGTACTTC.

This clonotype turned up a few times. The V and J genes are TRBV10-3 and TRBJ2-7; D gene ambiguous. V dropped 10 bases and J dropped 3 bases, with 16 bases sitting between them. The CDR3 has 13 residues. Germline V gene sequence: CDR1 ENHRY, CDR2 SYGVKD. DNA for the CDR3: TGTGCCAGCAGCCAAGACGGTTACTACGAGCAGTACTTC. Protein sequence: CASSQDGYYEQYF.

Worth noting for this clonotype: The junction does not match germline at one end; this may be a read error. The chain combines TRBV7-2 with TRBJ2-6; D not certain. Germline CDR1 SGHTA, CDR2 FQGNSA. This CDR3 is 10 amino acids long. CDR3 sequence (DNA): TGTGCCAGCAGCGGTGAGACGGTAGCTTTC. This encodes CASSGETVAF.

The CDR3 protein is CASSLGPTGSTGELFF. DNA for the CDR3: TGTGCCAGCAGCTTAGGGCCTACAGGGTCGACCGGGGAGCTGTTTTTT. V is TRBV7-7 and J is TRBJ2-2; weak D call: TRBD1 (6 bases). V was cut by 1 base and J by 5 bases, with 14 bases left in between. CDR3 length: 16 amino acids. CDR1 is SSHAT, CDR2 FNYEAQ, per germline (reference sequence).

A note on this clonotype: Given the absence of the conserved phenylalanine or tryptophan at the CDR3 end, a read error is likely. The limits of the CDR3 on the DNA are not certain, so only TCRdb's listed CDR3 is given. This chain uses TRBV15 with TRBJ1-4; the table names TRBD1, a call not compared with the DNA. CDR1 and CDR2 (germline): LNHNV, YYDKDF (reference sequence). The CDR3 spans 13 amino acids, including both terminal residues. This CDR3 reads CATSRDLRGKANY.

V gene TRBV7-9 combines with J gene TRBJ1-1, with D hard to call. Trimming cost V 7 bases and J 1 base, with 7 bases left between them. CDR1 SEHNR and CDR2 FQNEAQ come from the germline V gene (reference sequence). CDR3 length: 12 residues. This chain's CDR3 is CASKPWNTEAFF. The CDR3 DNA sequence: TGTGCCAGCAAGCCCTGGAACACTGAAGCTTTCTTT.

The chain carries TRBV19 and TRBJ2-2, with 10 positions matching TRBD2. Germline values: CDR1 LNHDA, CDR2 SQIVND (reference sequence). CDR3 length: 15 amino acids. V lost 3 bases and J lost 4; bases outside the gene matches: 2. The CDR3 DNA reads TGTGCCAGTAGTATTCGGACTAGCGGCACCGGGGAGCTGTTTTTT. Amino acid sequence: CASSIRTSGTGELFF.

This clonotype was counted a few times. This chain uses TRBV2 with TRBJ1-1; tentatively, D is TRBD1 (5 bases). From germline, CDR1 is SNHLY and CDR2 FYNNEI. Deletions cut 5 bases from V and 5 bases from J, with 9 bases between. The CDR3 loop spans 12 amino acids. The CDR3 bases are TGTGCCAGCAGTACGGAGGGGACTGAAGCTTTCTTT. Amino acids: CASSTEGTEAFF.

This clonotype was recorded at least ten times. The CDR3 region is CSVEGINYGYTF. CDR3 bases: TGCAGCGTTGAAGGCATAAACTATGGCTACACCTTC. The rearrangement uses TRBV29-1 and TRBJ1-2, with D unclear. Trimming left V 1 base short and J 2 bases short, with 5 bases between. The V gene's germline CDR1 is SQVTM and CDR2 ANQGSEA. The CDR3 is 12 residues long.

For this clonotype: At one end, the junction sequence differs from germline, possibly due to a read error. In DNA form, the CDR3 reads TGTACCAGCATGGACAGGGGTTCAGGGTCACCCCTCCACTTT. Amino acid sequence: CTSMDRGSGSPLHF. This sequence joins TRBV2 and TRBJ1-6; 9 positions agree with TRBD1. The CDR3 is 14 amino acids. Germline assignment: CDR1 SNHLY and CDR2 FYNNEI.

The rearrangement links TRBV20-1 to TRBJ1-1, with D perhaps matching TRBD1 (6 bases). CDR1 and CDR2 (germline): DFQATT, SNEGSKA (reference sequence). The CDR3 has 14 residues. V gave up 1 base and J gave up 7 bases, with 16 bases separating them. The DNA for the CDR3 is TGCAGTGCTAGAGCGGTAGGGGCCAGGGGTGAAGCTTTCTTT. This sequence encodes CSARAVGARGEAFF.

The chain is built from TRBV7-9 and TRBJ2-7; D perhaps matches TRBD2 (6 bases). This CDR3 has 14 amino acids. V gave up 8 bases and J gave up 0 bases, with 14 bases separating them. CDR1 and CDR2 (germline): SEHNR, FQNEAQ (reference sequence). As DNA, the CDR3 is TGTGCCAGCGGCGGGGCAGTAAACTCCTACGAGCAGTACTTC. This encodes CASGGAVNSYEQYF. Using reference TRBV7-9 and TRBJ2-7 for the parts outside the CDR3, the full variable domain is DTGVSQNPRHKITKRGQNVTFRCDPISEHNRLYWYRQTLGQGPEFLTYFQNEAQLEKSRLLSDRFSAERPKGSFSTLEIQRTEQGDSAMYLCASGGAVNSYEQYFGPGTRLTVT.

This sequence joins TRBV25-1 and TRBJ1-1; a weak D match, TRBD1 (5 bases). Germline lookup yields CDR1 MGHDK and CDR2 SYGVNS. The CDR3 runs to 15 residues. Trimming stripped 5 bases from V and 2 bases from J, with 15 bases between. The CDR3 coding sequence is TGTGCCAGCAGTAAGCGGGGCATACTAAACACTGAAGCTTTCTTT. Translating it yields CASSKRGILNTEAFF.

Comment on this clonotype: A much larger clonotype is one base distant, so this may be a read error. The genes are TRBV15 and TRBJ2-7; 11 bases are a match to TRBD1. Trimming removed 4 bases from V and 9 bases from J; junction bases left unmatched: 8. Per germline, CDR1 LNHNV and CDR2 YYDKDF (reference sequence). This CDR3 has 14 amino acids. The CDR3 DNA follows: TGTGCCACCAGCATACGGGACAGGGGGAACGGGCAGTACTTC. It specifies CATSIRDRGNGQYF.

The rearrangement uses TRBV2 and TRBJ1-5; D unresolved. Trimming cost V 7 bases and J 0 bases, with 13 bases left between them. This CDR3 has 15 amino acids. Looked up from germline, CDR1 is SNHLY and CDR2 is FYNNEI. DNA of the CDR3: TGTGCCAGCAATCTTTTGGACGGTAGCAATCAGCCCCAGCATTTT. Its protein product is CASNLLDGSNQPQHF.

The rearrangement links TRBV20-1 to TRBJ1-1; tentatively, D is TRBD1 (6 bases). This CDR3 comprises 13 residues. CDR1 is DFQATT, CDR2 SNEGSKA, per germline (reference sequence). V was trimmed by 5 bases and J by 1 base, leaving 11 bases between them. Here the CDR3 DNA reads TGCAGTGCTGAGGACAGTGAGAACACTGAAGCTTTCTTT. Residues: CSAEDSENTEAFF.